Below are 29 T cell receptor beta chains sequenced from a single sample in a study of T-cell reconstitution after alpha-beta-depleted transplantation in children. Researchers prepared the TCRbeta library using unique molecular identifiers, the study reports. TCRdb recomputed calls from the PCR reads with MiXCR, one row per CDR3 protein. The repertoire holds under 450,000 distinct CDR3 sequences, roughly 17% seen once, with about 32% in the top ten. The input for sequencing was PBMCs, mostly from graft donor cells, taken 360 days after TCRalphabeta/CD19-depleted stem cell transplant. The receptor source for this set is a boy under three years old who had a stem cell transplant for Wiskott-Aldrich syndrome, so the T cells may come from the graft donor.

This chain links TRBV12-3 or TRBV12-4 with TRBJ2-1, with 7 positions matching TRBD1. The V segment lost 3 bases and the J segment 7 bases; nucleotides outside the gene matches: 6. The CDR3 totals 14 residues. Here the CDR3 reads CASSLKGAPNEQFF. The CDR3 nucleotides are TGTGCCAGCAGTTTGAAGGGGGCCCCTAATGAGCAGTTCTTC.

The J gene is TRBJ2-3, the V gene TRBV15; a weak D match, TRBD1 (5 bases). V dropped 1 base and J dropped 11 bases, with 16 bases sitting between them. The CDR3 is made up of 14 amino acids. Germline V CDR1 and CDR2: LNHNV, YYDKDF (reference sequence). In nucleotides, the CDR3 is TGTGCCACCAGCAGAGCGGCCAGGGTTCCGAAGCAGTATTTT. Translating it yields CATSRAARVPKQYF.

At least ten counts were recorded for this clonotype. The V and J genes are TRBV24-1 and TRBJ2-1; D is uncertain. The CDR3 is made up of 14 amino acids. Germline values: CDR1 KGHDR, CDR2 SFDVKD. Trimming removed 3 bases from V and 3 bases from J, with 8 bases in between. The CDR3 DNA reads TGTGCCACCAGTGATCCAGACTTCTACAATGAGCAGTTCTTC. This translates into CATSDPDFYNEQFF.

The chain employs TRBV7-2 and TRBJ2-2; 10 positions agree with TRBD1. This CDR3 has 16 residues. J was trimmed by 6 bases and V by 1 base; bases with no gene match: 5. Per germline, CDR1 SGHTA and CDR2 FQGNSA. The CDR3 nucleotides are TGTGCCAGCAGCTTAGTAGGGACAGGGGTGGCCGGGGAGCTGTTTTTT. Translation gives CASSLVGTGVAGELFF.

The chain has TRBV4-3 and TRBJ1-6; D gene ambiguous. Germline V gene data show CDR1 as LGHNA and CDR2 as YSLEER. Deletions cut 0 bases from V and 10 bases from J, with 10 bases between. This CDR3 is 14 amino acids long. CDR3 DNA: TGCGCCAGCAGCCAAGATCTGCGCCGGTCACCCCTCCACTTT. Amino acid sequence: CASSQDLRRSPLHF.

A few counts support this clonotype. In nucleotides, the CDR3 is TGTGCCAGCAGTCGGCCAGGGTGGTACGAGCAGTACTTC. It is translated as CASSRPGWYEQYF. The rearrangement uses TRBV7-2 and TRBJ2-7; D is possibly TRBD1 (5 bases). Germline V gives CDR1 SGHTA, CDR2 FQGNSA. The CDR3 is made up of 13 amino acids. V was clipped by 6 bases and J by 4 bases, with 13 bases between them.

This clonotype came up a few times. Here the CDR3 reads CASSQDAVPTYEQYF. The CDR3 DNA reads as TGCGCCAGCAGCCAAGATGCGGTCCCGACCTACGAGCAGTACTTC. The chain links TRBV4-3 to TRBJ2-7, with D unclear. The germline gives CDR1 LGHNA, CDR2 YSLEER. CDR3 length: 15 residues. Trimming pared 0 bases from V and 2 bases from J, leaving 11 bases between.

This clonotype was seen a handful of times. This sequence joins TRBV15 and TRBJ2-7, with 7 bases identical to TRBD1. Germline-derived CDR1 and CDR2 are LNHNV and YYDKDF (reference sequence). The V gene end was trimmed by 0 bases and the J gene end by 2 bases; junction bases not matched to a gene: 4. CDR3 length: 15 residues. The CDR3 is CATSRETGKAYEQYF. The CDR3 DNA follows: TGTGCCACCAGCAGAGAGACAGGGAAGGCCTACGAGCAGTACTTC.

The V call is TRBV28, the J call TRBJ2-7; the match to TRBD2 covers 9 bases. With 5 bases clipped from V and 7 bases from J, the junction kept 9 bases outside the gene matches. The CDR3 runs to 14 residues. Germline CDR1 MDHEN, CDR2 SYDVKM. The CDR3 region is CASSAPGLADEQYF. The CDR3 DNA follows: TGTGCCAGCAGTGCACCGGGACTAGCAGATGAGCAGTACTTC.

V gene TRBV3-1 combines with J gene TRBJ2-1, with 10 nucleotides matching TRBD2. The trim removed 7 bases at V and 4 bases at J, leaving 10 bases unmatched. CDR3 size: 16 residues. CDR1 and CDR2 (germline): LGHDT, YNNKEL (reference sequence). The CDR3: CASTSLIAGGYNEQFF. The DNA for the CDR3 is TGTGCCAGCACCTCCCTGATAGCGGGGGGATACAATGAGCAGTTCTTC.

This rearrangement joins TRBV7-2 to TRBJ2-7; D unclear. The CDR3 length is 13 residues. The V gene lost 5 bases and the J gene lost 2 bases, with 10 bases spanning the gap. Germline V gene lookup returns CDR1 SGHTA and CDR2 FQGNSA. The DNA for the CDR3 is TGTGCCAGCAGCCAGGTTGGGACCTACGAGCAGTACTTC. Protein sequence: CASSQVGTYEQYF.

The CDR3 coding sequence is TGTGCCAGCAGCCAAGCTAGCGGGACTTACAATGAGCAGTTCTTC. Residues: CASSQASGTYNEQFF. The chain recombines TRBV3-1 with TRBJ2-1, with 9 nucleotides matching TRBD2. CDR3 length equals 15 residues. Germline CDR1 reads LGHDT; CDR2 reads YNNKEL (reference sequence). V trimming: 1 base; J trimming: 4 bases; junction bases outside the gene matches: 2.

The chain carries TRBV29-1 and TRBJ2-2; 10 bases are shared with TRBD2. The V gene end was trimmed by 6 bases and the J gene end by 3 bases; junction bases not matched to a gene: 7. Per the germline V gene, CDR1 is SQVTM and CDR2 is ANQGSEA. CDR3 size: 15 residues. The CDR3 coding sequence is TGCAGCGTCCAAGGGACTAGCGTCTACACCGGGGAGCTGTTTTTT. Translating gives CSVQGTSVYTGELFF.

This clonotype turned up a few times. This chain links TRBV18 with TRBJ2-6; D is undetermined. This CDR3 comprises 16 residues. CDR1 is KGHSH and CDR2 is LQKENI in the germline V gene. The ends were cut back, 3 bases at V and 0 bases at J, with 9 bases in the middle. Here the CDR3 DNA reads TGTGCCAGCTCACCTTACAGAGTCTCTGGGGCCAACGTCCTGACTTTC. Protein product: CASSPYRVSGANVLTF.

This clonotype was recorded at least ten times. The chain has TRBV29-1 and TRBJ2-7, with TRBD2 matching 12 bases. The CDR3 is made up of 13 amino acids. Trimming removed 6 bases from V and 3 bases from J; junction bases left unmatched: 3. From germline, CDR1 is SQVTM and CDR2 ANQGSEA. The CDR3 nucleotides read TGCAGCGTCCGGACTAGCGGGATCTACGAGCAGTACTTC. It translates to CSVRTSGIYEQYF.

The V call is TRBV7-6, the J call TRBJ2-3; the D gene could be TRBD1 or TRBD2 (6 bases each). Germline CDR1 reads SGHVS; CDR2 reads FNYEAQ. The CDR3 is made up of 15 amino acids. Trimming left V 5 bases short and J 5 bases short, with 17 bases between. CDR3 sequence reads: CASSVGGRGEDTQYF. CDR3 nucleotides: TGTGCCAGCAGCGTGGGGGGAAGGGGGGAAGATACGCAGTATTTT.

This clonotype was seen a few times. The chain is built from TRBV5-1 and TRBJ2-3; D call uncertain. CDR1 is SGHRS, CDR2 YFSETQ, per germline. V dropped 4 bases and J dropped 5 bases, with 20 bases sitting between them. The length of the CDR3 is 16 residues. For the CDR3, the DNA is TGCGCCAGCAGCCTCCGCGGACCCCTCAGAGGAGATACGCAGTATTTT. This encodes CASSLRGPLRGDTQYF.

This clonotype has more than one count but fewer than ten. This chain uses TRBV20-1 with TRBJ2-7; 8 bases are a match to TRBD2. The V gene end was trimmed by 3 bases and the J gene end by 5 bases; junction bases not matched to a gene: 9. The CDR3 spans 14 residues. Per the germline V gene, CDR1 is DFQATT and CDR2 is SNEGSKA (reference sequence). CDR3 loop: CSASVSGITHEQYF. DNA of the CDR3: TGCAGTGCTAGCGTTAGCGGGATCACCCACGAGCAGTACTTC.

This clonotype was seen a few times. This chain connects TRBV20-1 to TRBJ2-5; D uncertain. This CDR3 is 14 amino acids long. Germline V CDR1 and CDR2: DFQATT, SNEGSKA (reference sequence). V was shortened by 3 bases and J by 0 bases, with 11 bases between the two germline ends. The CDR3 DNA is TGCAGTGCTAGTTGGCGCCCAAACCAAGAGACCCAGTACTTC. Its translation: CSASWRPNQETQYF.

The J gene is TRBJ2-2, the V gene TRBV10-3, with a tentative D call TRBD1 (5 bases). Per the germline V gene, CDR1 is ENHRY and CDR2 is SYGVKD. This CDR3 contains 15 residues. V dropped 4 bases and J dropped 4 bases, with 13 bases sitting between them. The CDR3: CAISAVTDFTGELFF. As DNA, the CDR3 is TGTGCCATCAGTGCCGTGACAGACTTCACCGGGGAGCTGTTTTTT.

The chain couples TRBV20-1 to TRBJ2-3, with D unclear. Germline V gene lookup returns CDR1 DFQATT and CDR2 SNEGSKA (reference sequence). V shed 1 base and J shed 0 bases, with 8 bases lying between them. The CDR3 is made up of 14 amino acids. CDR3 in DNA: TGCAGTGCTAGAGGCCTCGGAAGCACAGATACGCAGTATTTT. Its translation: CSARGLGSTDTQYF.

This clonotype came up many times. The chain links TRBV7-2 to TRBJ2-7, with D perhaps matching TRBD2 (6 bases). The ends were cut back, 1 base at V and 6 bases at J, with 16 bases in the middle. Germline-derived CDR1 and CDR2 are SGHTA and FQGNSA. CDR3 length: 15 residues. In DNA form, the CDR3 reads TGTGCCAGCAGCTTAGAATCACTAGCAGAAGCCGAGCAGTACTTC. Protein product: CASSLESLAEAEQYF.

The V gene is TRBV28, the J gene TRBJ1-5; TRBD1 matches at 8 bases. The CDR3 contains 14 residues. J was trimmed by 4 bases and V by 7 bases; bases with no gene match: 6. Germline V gene data show CDR1 as MDHEN and CDR2 as SYDVKM. This CDR3 reads CASTMDRANQPQHF. DNA for the CDR3: TGTGCCAGCACCATGGACAGGGCGAATCAGCCCCAGCATTTT.

This clonotype has a count of ten or more. The J gene is TRBJ2-5, the V gene TRBV20-1; 7 nucleotides line up with TRBD2. V was pared by 5 bases and J by 0 bases, with 6 bases of the junction left unmatched. The V gene's germline CDR1 is DFQATT and CDR2 SNEGSKA (reference sequence). The CDR3 has 14 residues. The CDR3 region has the DNA TGCAGTGCTTCCCTCGGGGGGTACCAAGAGACCCAGTACTTC. It codes for CSASLGGYQETQYF.

This clonotype was detected a few times. The chain employs TRBV3-1 and TRBJ2-1; 14 bases match TRBD2. The CDR3 spans 18 residues. Germline CDR1 is LGHDT and CDR2 is YNNKEL (reference sequence). Trimming cost V 2 bases and J 8 bases; bases outside gene matches: 11. CDR3 sequence: CASSQWMLTSGGVDEQFF. The CDR3 DNA sequence: TGTGCCAGCAGCCAATGGATGTTGACTAGCGGGGGGGTCGATGAGCAGTTCTTC.

This sequence joins TRBV4-3 and TRBJ2-5; 7 bases map to TRBD2. Germline V lookup: CDR1 LGHNA, CDR2 YSLEER. The trim removed 4 bases at V and 5 bases at J, leaving 4 bases unmatched. The CDR3 contains 13 residues. CDR3: CASSRIGGETQYF. The CDR3 bases are TGCGCCAGCAGCCGGATCGGGGGGGAGACCCAGTACTTC.

This clonotype showed up just a few times. The chain recombines TRBV3-1 with TRBJ2-7, with TRBD2 matching 11 bases. Trimming removed 1 base from V and 7 bases from J; junction bases left unmatched: 12. CDR3 size: 17 residues. Per the germline V gene, CDR1 is LGHDT and CDR2 is YNNKEL (reference sequence). The CDR3 is CASSQASIAGGPSEQYF. The DNA for the CDR3 is TGTGCCAGCAGCCAAGCCTCCATAGCGGGAGGGCCAAGTGAGCAGTACTTC.

The V gene is TRBV4-1, the J gene TRBJ2-3; D may be TRBD1 (6 bases). This CDR3 region has 15 residues. Trimming took 2 bases from V and 5 from J, leaving 14 bases between them. Germline CDR1 and CDR2: MGHRA and YSYEKL. This CDR3 reads CASSQTPLRGDTQYF. CDR3 DNA: TGCGCCAGCAGCCAAACTCCACTCAGGGGAGATACGCAGTATTTT.

The chain carries TRBV9 and TRBJ1-2; 7 nucleotides agree with TRBD1. Germline CDR1 SGDLS, CDR2 YYNGEE. CDR3 length: 14 residues. J was trimmed by 3 bases and V by 4 bases; bases with no gene match: 6. CDR3: CASSSRTGHYGYTF. The CDR3 DNA sequence: TGTGCCAGCAGCTCCAGGACAGGCCACTATGGCTACACCTTC.